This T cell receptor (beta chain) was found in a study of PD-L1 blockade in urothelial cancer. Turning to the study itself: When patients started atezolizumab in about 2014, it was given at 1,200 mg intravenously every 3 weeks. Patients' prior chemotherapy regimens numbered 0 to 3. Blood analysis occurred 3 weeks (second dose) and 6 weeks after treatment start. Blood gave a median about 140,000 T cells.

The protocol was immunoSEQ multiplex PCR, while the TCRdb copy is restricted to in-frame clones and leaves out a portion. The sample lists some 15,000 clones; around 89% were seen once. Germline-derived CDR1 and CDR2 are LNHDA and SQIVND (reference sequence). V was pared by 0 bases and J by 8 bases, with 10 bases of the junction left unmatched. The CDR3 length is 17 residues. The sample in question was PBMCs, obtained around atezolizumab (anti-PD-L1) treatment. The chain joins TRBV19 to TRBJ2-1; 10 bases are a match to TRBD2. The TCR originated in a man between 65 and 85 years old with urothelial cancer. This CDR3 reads CASSIDGASGGRDEQFF. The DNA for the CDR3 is TGTGCCAGTAGTATAGATGGGGCTAGCGGGGGTCGGGATGAGCAGTTCTTC.